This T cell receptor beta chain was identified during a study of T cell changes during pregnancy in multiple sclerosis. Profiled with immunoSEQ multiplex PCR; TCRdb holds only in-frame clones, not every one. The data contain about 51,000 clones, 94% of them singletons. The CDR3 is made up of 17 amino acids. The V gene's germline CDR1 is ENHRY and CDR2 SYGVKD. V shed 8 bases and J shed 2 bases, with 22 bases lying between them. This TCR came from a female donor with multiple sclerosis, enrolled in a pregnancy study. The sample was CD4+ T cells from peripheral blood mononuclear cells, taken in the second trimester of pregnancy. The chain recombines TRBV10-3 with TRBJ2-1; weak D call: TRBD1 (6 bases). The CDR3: CAISGTRDIGPYNEQFF. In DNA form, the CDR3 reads TGTGCCATCTCAGGGACCCGGGACATTGGCCCCTACAATGAGCAGTTCTTC.